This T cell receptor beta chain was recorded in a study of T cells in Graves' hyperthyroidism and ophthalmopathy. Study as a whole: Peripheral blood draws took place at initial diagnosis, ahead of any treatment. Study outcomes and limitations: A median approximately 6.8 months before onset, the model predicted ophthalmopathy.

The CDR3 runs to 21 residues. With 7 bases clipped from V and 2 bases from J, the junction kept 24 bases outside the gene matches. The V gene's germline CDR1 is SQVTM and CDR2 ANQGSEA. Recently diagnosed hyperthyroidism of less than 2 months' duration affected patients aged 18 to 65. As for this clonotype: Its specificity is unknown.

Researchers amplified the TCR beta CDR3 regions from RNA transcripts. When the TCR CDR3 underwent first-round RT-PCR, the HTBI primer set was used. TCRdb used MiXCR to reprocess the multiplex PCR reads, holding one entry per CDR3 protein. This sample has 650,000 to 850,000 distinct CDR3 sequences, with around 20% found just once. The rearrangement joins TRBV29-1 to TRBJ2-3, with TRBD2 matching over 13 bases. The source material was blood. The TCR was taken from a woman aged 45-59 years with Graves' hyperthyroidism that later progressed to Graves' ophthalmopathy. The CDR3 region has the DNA TGCAGCGCCGAAGGTATGCAAGGGACTAGCGGGGACCCGAAGTACACAGATACGCAGTATTTT. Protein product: CSAEGMQGTSGDPKYTDTQYF.